Below, 16 T cell receptor beta chains from the same sample are listed, as sequenced in a study of cytomegalovirus exposure and HLA in healthy donors. Primers for the PCR totalled 60 Vbeta and 13 Jbeta. Clones were sequenced by immunoSEQ multiplex PCR, and TCRdb holds only the in-frame ones, with some missing. This table holds 95,000 to 100,000 clones, around 77% found once. The sample consisted of PBMCs. The receptors derive from a female donor in good health and CMV-seronegative.

This chain uses TRBV18 with TRBJ2-3; D gene ambiguous. The CDR3 is made up of 14 amino acids. V lost 1 base and J 2 bases, leaving 7 bases between the germline ends. The germline V gene encodes CDR1 KGHSH and CDR2 LQKENI. The CDR3 sequence is CASSPLEYTDTQYF. The CDR3 DNA reads as TGTGCCAGCTCACCACTGGAGTACACAGATACGCAGTATTTT.

V is TRBV9 and J is TRBJ1-3, with TRBD1 as a possible D gene (6 bases). The CDR3 is made up of 17 amino acids. Trimming pared 4 bases from V and 4 bases from J, leaving 21 bases between. Germline V gene data show CDR1 as SGDLS and CDR2 as YYNGEE. CDR3 DNA sequence: TGTGCCAGCAGCCCCGGATACGGGACATCTCGCGGAAACACCATATATTTT. Its translation: CASSPGYGTSRGNTIYF.

In regard to this clone: In the same sample, other DNA sequences code for this CDR3. The J gene is TRBJ1-1, the V gene TRBV6-5; the D is unclear. The CDR3 contains 14 residues. Germline values: CDR1 MNHEY, CDR2 SVGAGI. The V end lost 5 bases, the J end lost 4 bases, and 14 bases lay between the germline ends. DNA for the CDR3: TGTGCCAGCAGTAGGAGGACTCTGGGCACTGAAGCTTTCTTT. This gives the protein CASSRRTLGTEAFF.

This clone was picked up a small number of times. The CDR3 spells CASEDSHGRNTEAFF. Here the CDR3 DNA reads TGTGCCAGTGAAGACAGCCACGGACGGAACACTGAAGCTTTCTTT. The V call is TRBV19, the J call TRBJ1-1; the D gene is possibly TRBD1 (5 bases). Deletions cut 8 bases from V and 1 base from J, with 17 bases between. Germline V gene sequence: CDR1 LNHDA, CDR2 SQIVND (reference sequence). The CDR3 runs 15 residues.

This chain connects TRBV18 to TRBJ2-7; 8 bases map to TRBD2. The CDR3 consists of 15 residues. V shed 3 bases, J shed 1 base, and the junction held 5 bases outside the gene matches. Germline V gene data show CDR1 as KGHSH and CDR2 as LQKENI. CDR3: CASSPSGTLSYEQYF. In DNA form, the CDR3 reads TGTGCCAGCTCACCTAGCGGGACCCTGTCCTACGAGCAGTACTTC.

The chain links TRBV5-5 to TRBJ2-4, with D unresolved. This CDR3 spans 12 amino acids. Trimming took 4 bases from V and 7 from J, leaving 9 bases between them. From germline, CDR1 is SGHKS and CDR2 YYEKEE (reference sequence). The CDR3 DNA follows: TGTGCCAGCAGCACTCCTACTAACATTCAGTACTTC. Amino acids: CASSTPTNIQYF.

This clone was observed a few times. The junction does not match germline at one end; this may be a read error. Distinct nucleotide sequences in the sample also encode this CDR3. The V gene is TRBV7-7, the J gene TRBJ2-3; TRBD2 matches at 10 bases. The CDR3 has 18 residues. Germline V gene data show CDR1 as SSHAT and CDR2 as FNYEAQ (reference sequence). CDR3 loop: CASSLHIPSGGPTDTQYF. CDR3 DNA sequence: TGTGCTAGCAGCTTACATATTCCTAGCGGGGGCCCCACAGATACGCAGTATTTT.

The chain recombines TRBV4-1 with TRBJ1-2; TRBD1 agrees at 7 bases. V lost 1 base and J lost 3; bases outside the gene matches: 2. CDR1 and CDR2 (germline): MGHRA, YSYEKL. CDR3 size: 14 residues. The DNA of the CDR3 is TGCGCCAGCAGCCAAGGGGACAGCTACTATGGCTACACCTTC. It codes for CASSQGDSYYGYTF.

This chain joins TRBV7-9 and TRBJ1-2; 7 nucleotides agree with TRBD1. The CDR3 is 14 amino acids. The J segment lost 8 bases and the V segment lost 6 bases, leaving 12 bases of the junction unmatched. Germline lookup yields CDR1 SEHNR and CDR2 FQNEAQ (reference sequence). CDR3 sequence: CASRGLTEGAGYTF. CDR3 nucleotides: TGTGCCAGCAGGGGTTTAACCGAGGGGGCCGGCTACACCTTC.

The chain is built from TRBV6-5 and TRBJ2-5; a weak D match, TRBD2 (5 bases). Deletions cut 5 bases from V and 5 bases from J, with 18 bases between. The CDR3 contains 15 residues. CDR1 is MNHEY and CDR2 is SVGAGI in the germline V gene. CDR3 region: CASSQRFMARETQYF. The CDR3, as DNA: TGTGCCAGCAGTCAGCGGTTCATGGCAAGGGAGACCCAGTACTTC.

The rearrangement joins TRBV5-1 to TRBJ2-3; 14 bases fit TRBD2. Per the germline V gene, CDR1 is SGHRS and CDR2 is YFSETQ. The J segment lost 3 bases and the V segment lost 4 bases, leaving 4 bases of the junction unmatched. CDR3 length: 16 residues. The CDR3 loop is CASSPGLAGDTDTQYF. CDR3 nucleotides: TGCGCCAGCAGCCCGGGACTAGCGGGGGATACAGATACGCAGTATTTT.

This clone was picked up a small number of times. The chain couples TRBV6-6 to TRBJ2-3; 10 bases line up with TRBD2. The ends lost 5 bases at V and 2 bases at J; junction bases unmatched: 4. Germline values: CDR1 MNHNY, CDR2 SVGAGI (reference sequence). The length of the CDR3 is 15 residues. The CDR3: CASSPSGGFTDTQYF. In DNA form, the CDR3 reads TGTGCCAGCAGTCCTAGCGGGGGTTTCACAGATACGCAGTATTTT.

The chain links TRBV7-8 to TRBJ2-3; 10 bases agree with TRBD2. Per the germline V gene, CDR1 is SGHVS and CDR2 is FQNEAQ. V shed 8 bases, J shed 1 base, and the junction held 6 bases outside the gene matches. The CDR3 runs 15 residues. The CDR3 DNA reads as TGTGCCAGCCGCCCTCTAGCGGGGGGCACAGATACGCAGTATTTT. Translated, it gives CASRPLAGGTDTQYF.

The V and J genes are TRBV18 and TRBJ2-1; 7 bases are shared with TRBD2. CDR3 length: 16 residues. Unmatched junction bases numbered 7, after V lost 3 bases and J lost 2 bases. Germline V CDR1 and CDR2: KGHSH, LQKENI. The CDR3 nucleotides read TGTGCCAGCTCACCTCGGGGGGAGGGGACCTACAATGAGCAGTTCTTC. This gives the protein CASSPRGEGTYNEQFF.

The DNA for the CDR3 is TGTGCCAGCAGTTACGCGGATACGCAGTATTTT. Encoded protein: CASSYADTQYF. The chain uses TRBV6-1 and TRBJ2-3; D unclear. Germline values: CDR1 MNHNS, CDR2 SASEGT. V lost 5 bases, J lost 6 bases, and 6 bases lay in between. This CDR3 is built from 11 residues.

The sample holds one count of this clone. This sequence joins TRBV11-3 and TRBJ2-5, with D hard to call. V lost 4 bases and J 5 bases, leaving 8 bases between the germline ends. This CDR3 has 12 residues. The germline gives CDR1 SGHNT, CDR2 YENEEA. DNA for the CDR3: TGTGCCAGCAGCTCAGTGCCGGAGACCCAGTACTTC. Translated, it gives CASSSVPETQYF.